One T cell receptor beta chain is described in this entry. Antigen unknown. The data stem from a study of Ad26.COV2.S vaccination and SARS-CoV-2 variants. This CDR3 is built from 19 residues. Germline assignment: CDR1 SGHRS and CDR2 YFSETQ. V trimming: 4 bases; J trimming: 0 bases; junction bases outside the gene matches: 8. Documented treatment: roughly 20 received Ad26.COV2.S at low or high dose, single or two shots; 5 received placebo; per-sample allocation not given. The samples date from day 63 after the first vaccine or placebo injection. The table came from immunoSEQ multiplex PCR; TCRdb's copy has only in-frame clones and leaves some out. The profile covers some 400,000 clones, with around 89% appearing a single time and under 2% taken by the ten largest. Overall study findings and caveats: Substantial post-vaccination breadth of spike-specific CD8+ and CD4+ T cell responses was reported. It is possible that the TCR breadth and depth analyses underestimated the total T cell responses.

This clonotype originated in a person aged 18 to 65 who received the Ad26.COV2.S COVID-19 vaccine or a placebo. The specimen was peripheral blood, collected in a trial of Ad26.COV2.S vaccine versus placebo. The chain has TRBV5-1 and TRBJ2-1; 15 nucleotides line up with TRBD2. The CDR3 DNA reads as TGCGCCAGCAGCGAGGGACTAGCGGGAGGTTTAAGCTCCTACAATGAGCAGTTCTTC. Residues: CASSEGLAGGLSSYNEQFF.